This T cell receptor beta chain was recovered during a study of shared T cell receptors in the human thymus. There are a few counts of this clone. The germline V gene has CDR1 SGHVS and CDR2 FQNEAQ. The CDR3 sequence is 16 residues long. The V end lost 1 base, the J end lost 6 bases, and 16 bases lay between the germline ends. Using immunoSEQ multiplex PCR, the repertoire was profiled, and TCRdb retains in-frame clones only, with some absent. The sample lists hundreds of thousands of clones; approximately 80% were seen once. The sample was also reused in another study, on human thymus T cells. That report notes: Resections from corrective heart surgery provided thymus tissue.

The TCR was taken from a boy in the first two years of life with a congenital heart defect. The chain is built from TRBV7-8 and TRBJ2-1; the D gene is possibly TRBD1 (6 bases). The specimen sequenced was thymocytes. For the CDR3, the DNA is TGTGCCAGCAGCTTAGAGGCAGGGGCGAACCGCAATGAGCAGTTCTTC. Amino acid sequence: CASSLEAGANRNEQFF.